These T cell receptor beta chains were read from a single sample in a study of glioma-infiltrating T cells after dendritic cell vaccination. Sequencing used immunoSEQ multiplex PCR; TCRdb keeps in-frame clones, though not all of them. The sample holds 75,000 to 100,000 clones, around three quarters seen once. The sequenced sample was blood, obtained before dendritic cell vaccination. These receptors all stem from a human donor with glioblastoma. The CDR3 runs from the conserved cysteine through the conserved F or W. A D gene is named only where the DNA matches it firmly. Size tells how often a clone was seen (once, few, many) or the class of an expanded clone, and some rows leave it out.

j_call v_call d_call clone_size cdr3_nt cdr3_aa
TRBJ1-2 TRBV5-4 . . TGTGCCAGCAGCCGTTGGGGGCATCCCTATGGAGGCTACACCTTC CASSRWGHPYGGYTF
TRBJ2-1 TRBV30 . . TGTGCCTGGTCGGAGGGCGGGGCGTCCCGCTCCTACAATGAGCAGTTCTTC CAWSEGGASRSYNEQFF
TRBJ1-4 TRBV10-3 . . TGTGCCATCAGTGCGAGTTATGGGACTGGCCCTAATGAAAAACTGTTTTTT CAISASYGTGPNEKLFF
TRBJ1-5 TRBV18 . . TGTGCCAGCTTGAGACTCATCAATCAGCCCCAGCATTTT CASLRLINQPQHF
TRBJ1-5 TRBV28 TRBD1 . TGTGCCAGCAGGGACCCCTCGGGACAGCGCAATCAGCCCCAGCATTTT CASRDPSGQRNQPQHF
TRBJ2-3 TRBV5-1 TRBD2 . TGCGCCAGCAGCTTAGGTGAACTAGCGGGAGTAATTAGCACAGATACGCAGTATTTT CASSLGELAGVISTDTQYF
TRBJ1-2 TRBV12-5 . . TGTGCTAGTGGCCGACAGACTAACTATGGCTACACCTTC CASGRQTNYGYTF
TRBJ1-3 TRBV5-1 . . TGCGCCAGCAGCTTGGAGGGGGGGTCTGATGGAAACACCATATATTTT CASSLEGGSDGNTIYF
TRBJ2-7 TRBV5-1 TRBD2 . TGCGCCAGCAGCTCACCTACTAGCGGGAGTCACGAGCAGTACTTC CASSSPTSGSHEQYF
TRBJ1-3 TRBV28 . medium-sized TGTGCCAGCAGTTTATGGAGGAGGGGCTTAAGCTCTGGAAACACCATATATTTT CASSLWRRGLSSGNTIYF
TRBJ2-1 TRBV27 . . TGTGCCAGCAGATTTAGCGGCCGCTATGAGCAGTTCTTC CASRFSGRYEQFF
TRBJ1-1 TRBV11-1 TRBD1 . TGTGCCAGCAGCCCCGCAGGACAGGGGACACCAAACACTGAAGCTTTCTTT CASSPAGQGTPNTEAFF
TRBJ2-7 TRBV28 TRBD1 . TGTGCCAGCAGTGTACAGGGGGCGCTCGAGCAGTACTTC CASSVQGALEQYF
TRBJ1-2 TRBV5-6 . . TGTGCCAGCAGCCCGGACGGGGACTATGGCTACACCTTC CASSPDGDYGYTF
TRBJ2-5 TRBV10-3 TRBD2 few TGTGCCACCAAGGGGACTAGTGTCCCACAAGAGACCCAGTACTTC CATKGTSVPQETQYF
TRBJ2-1 TRBV2 TRBD1 few TGTGCCAGCAGGTATACAGGGGGCGAGCAGTTCTTC CASRYTGGEQFF
TRBJ2-3 TRBV9 TRBD2 . TGTGCCAGCAGCGTAGAGCTAGCGGGGGCCGTGTGGACAGATACGCAGTATTTT CASSVELAGAVWTDTQYF
TRBJ2-7 TRBV21-1 . . TGTGCCAGCAGCAATAGAAAGGGACAACTTGTTCCTTCCTACGAGCAGTACTTC CASSNRKGQLVPSYEQYF
TRBJ1-3 TRBV6-1 . . TGTGCCAGCAGTGAAGCCGGGGGGGCCGGTGGAAACACCATATATTTT CASSEAGGAGGNTIYF
TRBJ2-7 TRBV11-2 . . TGTGCCAGCAGCTTATGGGCCGGAGGTGAGCAGTACTTC CASSLWAGGEQYF
TRBJ2-1 TRBV4-2 . . TGTGCCAGCAGCCAAGATGTCGGGAATGAGCAGTTCTTC CASSQDVGNEQFF
TRBJ2-7 TRBV6-1 . . TGTGCCAGCAGCCTGGACAGATACGAGCAGTACTTC CASSLDRYEQYF
TRBJ1-2 TRBV28 . . TGTGCCAGCAGCGGGGGGGTGGACCTCTTCAAAGGGGGCTACACCTTC CASSGGVDLFKGGYTF
TRBJ2-3 TRBV7-3 TRBD2 . TGTGCCAGCAGCCAAGGACTAGCGGGGGGGCAAGATACGCAGTATTTT CASSQGLAGGQDTQYF
TRBJ1-1 TRBV18 TRBD1 . TGTGCCAGCTCCCTGACAGGGATCGTTGAAGCTTTCTTT CASSLTGIVEAFF
TRBJ1-1 TRBV28 TRBD1 . TGTGCCAGCAGTCCGGCGGGACAGGGGGAGACTGAAGCTTTCTTT CASSPAGQGETEAFF
TRBJ2-5 TRBV5-6 . . TGTGCCAGCAGCAGACCCGGGACAACTCAGGGAGAGACCCAGTACTTC CASSRPGTTQGETQYF
TRBJ1-2 TRBV14 TRBD1 . TGTGCCAGCAGCCCGCGGACAGGGGACGGCTACACCTTC CASSPRTGDGYTF
TRBJ2-2 TRBV5-4 . . TGTGCCAGCAGCTTGGGTAGCGGGAACACCGGGGAGCTGTTTTTT CASSLGSGNTGELFF
TRBJ2-2 TRBV6-6 TRBD1 . TGTGCCAGCGCAATCCAGACAGGGGCCACCGGGGAGCTGTTTTTT CASAIQTGATGELFF
TRBJ2-7 TRBV2 TRBD2 . TGTGCCAGCAGTGAGATAATTAGCGGGGGGCAGTACTTC CASSEIISGGQYF
TRBJ2-1 TRBV27 . . TGTGCCAGCAGTCCCTCTGGGACAAAGTACAATGAGCAGTTCTTC CASSPSGTKYNEQFF
TRBJ2-1 TRBV27 . once TGTGCCAGCAGCGAAACTAGGCCCCTTTTGATCTTC CASSETRPLLIF
TRBJ2-7 TRBV29-1 TRBD1 few TGCAGCGTTCTATCCGGGACAGCGGTCTACGAGCAGTACTTC CSVLSGTAVYEQYF
TRBJ1-6 TRBV4-1 . few TGCGCCAGCAGCCATTCCATCGGGGGGCTGGATAATTCACCCCTCCACTTT CASSHSIGGLDNSPLHF
TRBJ2-7 TRBV5-1 . . TGCGCCAGCAGAAGTGCCGGGACTGATTCGTTAGTGCAGTACTTC CASRSAGTDSLVQYF
TRBJ2-2 TRBV9 TRBD1 . TGTGCCAGCAGTCCTAGGGGGCAGGGCACCGGGGAGCTGTTTTTT CASSPRGQGTGELFF
TRBJ2-2 TRBV7-3 TRBD1 . TGTGCCAGCAGCTTAGATCCGGGACAGGGGGCCGGGGAGCTGTTTTTT CASSLDPGQGAGELFF
TRBJ1-2 TRBV2 . . TGTGCCAGCAGTCCCTTAGACAGGATCTATGGCTACACCTTC CASSPLDRIYGYTF
TRBJ1-5 TRBV7-8 TRBD1 . TGTGCCAGCAGCCCCACAATAGGGACAGTAGTATCTCAGCCCCAGCATTTT CASSPTIGTVVSQPQHF
TRBJ2-5 TRBV2 TRBD2 . TGTGCCAGCAGTGATAGCGGGGGGGCGGGAGAGACCCAGTACTTC CASSDSGGAGETQYF
TRBJ1-1 TRBV5-1 TRBD1 . TGCGCCAGCAGAGAATACACAGGGGACACTGAAGCTTTCTTT CASREYTGDTEAFF
TRBJ1-2 TRBV28 TRBD1 . TGTGCCACCGAATACAGGGGTTCCGGCTACACCTTC CATEYRGSGYTF
TRBJ1-6 TRBV19 TRBD1 few TGTGCCACCAGACCTCGGGACAGGGGTGGTTCACCCCTCCACTTT CATRPRDRGGSPLHF
TRBJ2-2 TRBV19 . few TGTGCCAGTAGTAGGCCCACCGGGGAGCTGTTTTTT CASSRPTGELFF
TRBJ2-1 TRBV11-3 TRBD2 . TGTGCCAGCAGCTTTGGGACTAGCGGGTTCAATGAGCAGTTCTTC CASSFGTSGFNEQFF
TRBJ1-1 TRBV5-4 . . TGTGCCAGCAGCTTGGAGACAACCCGCCCTGAAGCTTTCTTT CASSLETTRPEAFF
TRBJ2-7 TRBV7-2 TRBD1 . TGTGCCAGCAGCTTAGGTCGCGGGGGACAGGGGTACGAGCAGTACTTC CASSLGRGGQGYEQYF
TRBJ2-7 TRBV6-1 TRBD1 many TGTGCCAGCCAAGGGACAGGGGGCTACTACGAGCAGTACTTC CASQGTGGYYEQYF